This T cell receptor (beta chain) was sequenced for a study of human T cells and chemical hapten exposure. Turning to the study itself: Small discrepancies in pooled library volume mainly accounted for the varying TCR yields per sample. Study findings and constraints: The number of TCRs over 1 in 1000 frequency stayed unchanged after DPC. Donors, who had alopecia, may show an immune response that differs from healthy people's.

This CDR3 region has 13 residues. Germline lookup yields CDR1 MNHEY and CDR2 SVGEGT. The V end was cut by 5 bases, the J end by 4 bases, with 9 bases between. The library attached unique molecular identifiers to individual cDNA molecules. Via MiXCR, TCRdb re-called the RACE reads, giving one row per CDR3 protein. The table includes 270,000 or so distinct CDR3 sequences, over 7.5% detected once. This clonotype was detected only a few times. Its target is not known. Time point meaning: pre-sensitization, week 0. Specified treatment: therapeutic diphenylcyclopropenone sensitization with weekly scalp DPC. The chain links TRBV6-2 or TRBV6-3 to TRBJ2-1; D is uncertain. The sample here was whole blood, taken in connection with sensitization to the hapten diphenylcyclopropenone (DPC). This TCR was sampled from a man in his late teens or twenties with alopecia areata. Some clones in this sample may be carry-over from other donors' samples. CDR3 DNA sequence: TGTGCCAGCAGTGCAATGGGGTACAATGAGCAGTTCTTC. This gives the protein CASSAMGYNEQFF.